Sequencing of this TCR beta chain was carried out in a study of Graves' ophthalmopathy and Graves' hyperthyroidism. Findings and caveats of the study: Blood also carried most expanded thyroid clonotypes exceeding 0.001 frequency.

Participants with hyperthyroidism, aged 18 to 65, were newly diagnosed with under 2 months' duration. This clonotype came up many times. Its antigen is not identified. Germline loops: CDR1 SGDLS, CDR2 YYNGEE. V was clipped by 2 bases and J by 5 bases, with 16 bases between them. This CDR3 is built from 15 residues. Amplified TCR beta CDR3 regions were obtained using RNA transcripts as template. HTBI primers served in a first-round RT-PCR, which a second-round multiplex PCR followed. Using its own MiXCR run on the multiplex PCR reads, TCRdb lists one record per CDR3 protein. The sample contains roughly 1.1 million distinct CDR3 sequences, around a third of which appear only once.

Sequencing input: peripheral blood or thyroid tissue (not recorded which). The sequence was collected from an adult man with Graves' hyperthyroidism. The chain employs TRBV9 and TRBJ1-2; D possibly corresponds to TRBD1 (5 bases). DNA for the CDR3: TGTGCCAGCAGCGTTGATTCCGGGGGTGGGTATGGCTACACCTTC. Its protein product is CASSVDSGGGYGYTF.